These 13 T cell receptor beta chains originate from one sample sequenced in a study of vaccination effects on CD4 cells after COVID-19. Antigen-specific CD4+ T cells expanded by the ViraFEST assay with viral peptide pools were then sequenced. Scientists isolated CD4+ T cells after a roughly 10-day culture period ended. As their vaccination, participants received two doses of either BNT162b2 or mRNA-1273. Assay used: immunoSEQ multiplex PCR; TCRdb lists only in-frame clones, some missing. The data contain about 38,000 clones, approximately 84% of them singletons. Their antigens are not known. The sample was CD4+ T cells from PBMCs cultured with HCoV-NL63 spike peptides, taken after COVID-19 vaccination. Receptors originate from a human donor who received a COVID-19 vaccine. Some clones in this sample may be carry-over from other donors' samples.

The rearrangement uses TRBV12-3 or TRBV12-4 and TRBJ2-5; D is undetermined. Trimming left V 2 bases short and J 4 bases short, with 5 bases between. The length of the CDR3 is 12 residues. CDR3 sequence reads: CASSLISETQYF. In DNA, the CDR3 is TGTGCCAGCAGTTTAATATCAGAGACCCAGTACTTC.

The chain combines TRBV29-1 with TRBJ1-2; D uncertain. This CDR3 has 13 residues. Germline V gene data show CDR1 as SQVTM and CDR2 as ANQGSEA. Here the CDR3 reads CNESLGPHYGYTF. CDR3 DNA: TGCAATGAAAGTTTAGGACCTCACTATGGCTACACCTTC.

The J gene is TRBJ2-1, the V gene TRBV24-1, with D tentatively TRBD1 (6 bases). From germline, CDR1 is KGHDR and CDR2 SFDVKD. This CDR3 spans 13 amino acids. Between the trimmed V and J ends, which lost 7 bases and 1 base, there was a span of 7 bases. The CDR3 is CATSQGSYNEQFF. For the CDR3, the DNA is TGTGCCACCAGCCAGGGGTCCTACAATGAGCAGTTCTTC.

The chain couples TRBV23-1 to TRBJ1-6, with D perhaps matching TRBD1 (5 bases). TRBV23-1 counts as an open reading frame of uncertain function. V lost 0 bases, J lost 6 bases, and 15 bases lay in between. The CDR3 length is 17 residues. In DNA, the CDR3 is TGCGCCAGCAGTCAATCGGCCCAGGGACCTCCTAATTCACCCCTCCACTTT. Protein: CASSQSAQGPPNSPLHF.

This chain uses TRBV5-6 with TRBJ1-4; D unclear. The CDR3 totals 15 residues. Germline CDR1 reads SGHDT; CDR2 reads YYEEEE. V lost 1 base and J 4 bases, leaving 11 bases between the germline ends. As DNA, the CDR3 is TGTGCCAGCAGCTTGTTGGGAGACGGTAATGAAAAACTGTTTTTT. The encoded protein is CASSLLGDGNEKLFF.

This clone appeared a few times. J is TRBJ1-2 and V is TRBV6-5, with TRBD1 matching over 7 bases. Germline V lookup: CDR1 MNHEY, CDR2 SVGAGI. The CDR3 runs 15 residues. Trimming removed 6 bases from V and 5 bases from J; junction bases left unmatched: 12. The DNA for the CDR3 is TGTGCCAGCAGGACTGGGGGGGCGGGACAGTATGGCTACACCTTC. Its translation: CASRTGGAGQYGYTF.

The genes are TRBV12-3 or TRBV12-4 and TRBJ1-2, with no clear D. V lost 6 bases and J lost 8, with 16 bases in between. The CDR3 contains 13 residues. The CDR3 spells CASRRPGIRGYTF. The CDR3 DNA reads TGTGCCAGCAGGCGTCCGGGGATCAGAGGCTACACCTTC.

This chain joins TRBV7-2 and TRBJ1-1; 8 bases are shared with TRBD1. The CDR3 consists of 14 residues. Germline CDR1 SGHTA, CDR2 FQGNSA. Trimming took 8 bases from V and 4 from J; bases not matched to a gene: 9. This chain's CDR3 is CASGPGGLGTEAFF. DNA for the CDR3: TGTGCCAGCGGTCCAGGGGGCCTCGGCACTGAAGCTTTCTTT.

V gene TRBV27 combines with J gene TRBJ1-4; possible D gene TRBD1, 6 bases. The V and J ends lost 6 bases and 3 bases respectively, with 14 bases between them. Per the germline V gene, CDR1 is MNHEY and CDR2 is SMNVEV (reference sequence). The CDR3 totals 15 residues. CDR3 DNA sequence: TGTGCCAGCAGATATGGGACACCTTCTAATGAAAAACTGTTTTTT. This translates into CASRYGTPSNEKLFF.

This clone occurred a few times. This chain links TRBV10-1 with TRBJ2-5, with D possibly matching TRBD2 (6 bases). The V end was cut by 1 base, the J end by 5 bases, with 14 bases between. This CDR3 has 15 residues. CDR1 and CDR2 (germline): WNHNN, SYGVQD (reference sequence). The CDR3, as DNA: TGCGCCAGCAGTGAGTTTGGACTACCGGGGGAGACCCAGTACTTC. Its protein product is CASSEFGLPGETQYF.

This clone was counted a single time. This sequence joins TRBV5-8 and TRBJ2-3, with D tentatively TRBD1 (5 bases). V lost 7 bases and J lost 3, with 21 bases in between. The CDR3 is 16 residues long. Germline values: CDR1 SGHTS, CDR2 YDEGEE. CDR3 in DNA: TGTGCCAGCCCCTCTTTCCTTCAGGGCGCAACAGATACGCAGTATTTT. This gives the protein CASPSFLQGATDTQYF.

V gene TRBV4-1 combines with J gene TRBJ1-4; D ambiguous. The V gene lost 1 base and the J gene lost 8 bases, with 5 bases spanning the gap. CDR3 length: 12 amino acids. CDR1 MGHRA and CDR2 YSYEKL come from the germline V gene. CDR3 DNA: TGCGCCAGCAGCCAAGCGGGCGAAAAACTGTTTTTT. It yields the protein CASSQAGEKLFF.

The rearrangement uses TRBV28 and TRBJ2-5; TRBD1 is a possible D gene (6 bases). V lost 6 bases and J lost 2, with 7 bases in between. The germline V gene has CDR1 MDHEN and CDR2 SYDVKM. This CDR3 spans 12 amino acids. CDR3 coding DNA: TGTGCCAGCAGGCAGGGGCAAGAGACCCAGTACTTC. This sequence encodes CASRQGQETQYF.